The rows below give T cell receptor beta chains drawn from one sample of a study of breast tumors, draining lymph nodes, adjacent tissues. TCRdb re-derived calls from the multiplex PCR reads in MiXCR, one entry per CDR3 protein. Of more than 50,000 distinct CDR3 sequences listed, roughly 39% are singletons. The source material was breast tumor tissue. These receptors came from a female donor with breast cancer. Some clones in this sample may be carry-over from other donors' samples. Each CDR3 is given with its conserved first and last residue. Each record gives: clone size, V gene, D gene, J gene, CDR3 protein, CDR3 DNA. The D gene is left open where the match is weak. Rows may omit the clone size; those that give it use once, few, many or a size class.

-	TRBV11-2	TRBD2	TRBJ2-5	CASRRTSGTGGETQYF	TGTGCCAGCAGACGGACTAGCGGGACCGGTGGAGAGACCCAGTACTTC
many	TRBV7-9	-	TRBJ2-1	CASSFLGGSYNEQFF	TGTGCCAGCAGCTTCTTGGGGGGCTCCTACAATGAGCAGTTCTTC
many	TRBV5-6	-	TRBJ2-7	CASSLGFGVGEQYF	TGTGCCAGCAGCTTGGGGTTCGGGGTTGGCGAGCAGTACTTC
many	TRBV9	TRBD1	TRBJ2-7	CASSLRDRGYEQYF	TGTGCCAGCAGCCTCCGGGACAGGGGGTACGAGCAGTACTTC
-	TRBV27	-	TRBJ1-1	CASSLGFPGAEAFF	TGTGCCAGCAGTTTAGGATTCCCGGGAGCTGAAGCTTTCTTT
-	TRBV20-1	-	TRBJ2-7	CSARSSYEQYF	TGCAGTGCTAGGTCCTCCTACGAGCAGTACTTC
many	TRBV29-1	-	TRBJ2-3	CSVEGEATDTQYF	TGCAGCGTTGAGGGGGAGGCCACAGATACGCAGTATTTT
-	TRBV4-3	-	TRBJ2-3	CASSVRFGGRTGNTDTQYF	TGCGCCAGCAGCGTCCGTTTCGGGGGTAGGACTGGAAACACAGATACGCAGTATTTT
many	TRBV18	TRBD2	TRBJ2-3	CASSPRAGVADTQYF	TGTGCCAGCTCACCACGAGCGGGAGTGGCAGATACGCAGTATTTT
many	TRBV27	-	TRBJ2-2	CASSLSTPYTGELFF	TGTGCCAGCAGTTTGTCGACACCCTACACCGGGGAGCTGTTTTTT
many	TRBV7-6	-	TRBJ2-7	CASSSGPDVEQYF	TGTGCCAGCAGTTCGGGACCAGACGTCGAGCAGTACTTC
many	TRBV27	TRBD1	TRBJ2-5	CASSVSPTGLGTQYF	TGTGCCAGCAGTGTATCCCCGACAGGGTTGGGGACCCAGTACTTC
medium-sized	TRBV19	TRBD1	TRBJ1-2	CASSGDSYGYTF	TGTGCCAGTAGTGGGGACAGTTATGGCTACACCTTC
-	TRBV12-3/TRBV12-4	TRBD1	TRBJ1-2	CASTPRPRDSYGYTF	TGTGCCAGCACCCCCCGCCCCCGGGACAGTTATGGCTACACCTTC
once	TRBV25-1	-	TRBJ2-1	CASSASFRNPNERFF	TGTGCCAGCAGTGCCTCTTTTAGAAACCCCAATGAGCGGTTCTTC
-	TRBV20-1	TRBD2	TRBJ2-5	CSARDTTGTERGAQYF	TGCAGTGCTAGAGATACTACAGGGACGGAGCGGGGGGCCCAGTACTTC
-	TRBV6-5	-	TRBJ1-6	CASSYSLGANSPLHF	TGTGCCAGCAGTTACTCGCTGGGGGCGAATTCACCCCTCCACTTT
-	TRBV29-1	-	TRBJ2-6	CSVGHFSGANVLTF	TGCAGCGTTGGTCACTTCTCTGGGGCCAACGTCCTGACTTTC
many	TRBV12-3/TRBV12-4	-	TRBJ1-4	CASSWGRTNEKLFF	TGTGCCAGCAGTTGGGGACGGACTAATGAAAAACTGTTTTTT
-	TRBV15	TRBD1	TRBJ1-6	CATSEDRGLPLHF	TGTGCCACCAGCGAGGACAGGGGCTTACCCCTCCACTTT
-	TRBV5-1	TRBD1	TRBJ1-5	CASSKTQGDQPQHF	TGCGCCAGCAGCAAGACACAGGGGGATCAGCCCCAGCATTTT
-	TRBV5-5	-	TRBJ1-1	CAGSLGVGTEAFF	TGTGCCGGCAGCTTGGGAGTTGGGACTGAAGCTTTCTTT
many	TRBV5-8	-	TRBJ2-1	CASSPAGQPVNEQFF	TGTGCCAGCAGCCCTGCGGGTCAGCCAGTCAATGAGCAGTTCTTC
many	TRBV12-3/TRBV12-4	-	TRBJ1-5	CASSPRIDQPQHF	TGTGCCAGCAGCCCACGGATCGATCAGCCCCAGCATTTT
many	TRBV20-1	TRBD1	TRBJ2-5	CSARDRGSGQLQETQYF	TGCAGTGCTAGAGACAGGGGGTCGGGACAGCTCCAAGAGACCCAGTACTTC
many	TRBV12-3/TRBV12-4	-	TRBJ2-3	CASSLAASEGTDTQYF	TGTGCCAGCAGTTTGGCGGCTAGCGAGGGCACAGATACGCAGTATTTT
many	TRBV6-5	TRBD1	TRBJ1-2	CASSSSGGYGYTF	TGTGCCAGCAGTTCTTCAGGGGGCTATGGCTACACCTTC
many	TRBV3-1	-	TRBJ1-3	CASSQHSTGSGNTIYF	TGTGCCAGCAGCCAACACTCGACAGGATCTGGAAACACCATATATTTT
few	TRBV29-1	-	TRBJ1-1	CSVEDGRMAFF	TGCAGCGTTGAAGACGGCCGAATGGCTTTCTTT
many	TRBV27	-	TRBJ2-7	CASSSGHGQYF	TGTGCCAGCAGTTCGGGACACGGGCAGTACTTC
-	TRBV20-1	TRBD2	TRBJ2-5	CSARTSGRRETQYF	TGCAGTGCTAGGACTAGCGGGAGGCGAGAGACCCAGTACTTC
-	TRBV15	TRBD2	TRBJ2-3	CATSRDGTSTDTQYF	TGTGCCACCAGCAGAGATGGGACTAGCACAGATACGCAGTATTTC
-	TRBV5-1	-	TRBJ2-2	CASSSGIGEQYFGELFF	-
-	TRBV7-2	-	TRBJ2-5	CASSLAYEQYFGPGTRTQYF	-
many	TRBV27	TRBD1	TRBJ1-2	CASSPGQGAGYTF	TGTGCCAGCAGTCCGGGACAGGGGGCTGGCTACACCTTC
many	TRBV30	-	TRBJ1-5	CAAGRDSNQPQHF	TGTGCCGCGGGCAGGGATAGCAATCAGCCCCAGCATTTT
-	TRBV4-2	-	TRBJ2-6	CASSQEGANVLTF	TGTGCCAGCAGCCAAGAGGGGGCCAACGTCCTGACTTTC
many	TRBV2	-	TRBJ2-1	CASSEAPGETEQFF	TGTGCCAGCAGTGAGGCCCCCGGGGAAACTGAGCAGTTCTTC
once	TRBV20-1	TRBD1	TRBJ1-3	CSARDLRDRVISNTIYF	TGCAGTGCTAGAGATCTTCGGGACAGGGTTATCTCGAACACCATATATTTT
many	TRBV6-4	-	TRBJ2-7	CASGPIPGEQYF	TGTGCCAGCGGTCCAATTCCCGGGGAGCAGTACTTC
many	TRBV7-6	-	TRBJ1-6	CASSTAPGHVNSPLHF	TGTGCCAGCAGTACAGCCCCGGGACACGTAAATTCACCCCTCCACTTT
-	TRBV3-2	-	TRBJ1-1	CASNGGRGNTEAFF	TGTGCCAGTAACGGAGGCAGGGGGAACACTGAAGCTTTCTTT
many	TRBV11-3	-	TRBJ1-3	CASSLSVGGLFSGNTIYF	TGTGCCAGCAGCTTAAGCGTTGGGGGCCTCTTCTCTGGAAACACCATATATTTT
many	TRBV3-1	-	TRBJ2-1	CASSSPGYEQFF	TGTGCCAGCAGCTCACCGGGATATGAGCAGTTCTTC
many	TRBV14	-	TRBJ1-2	CASSQEDSVGYRGYTF	TGTGCCAGCAGCCAAGAGGATAGTGTCGGCTATCGCGGCTACACCTTC